One sample yielded the 25 T cell receptor beta chains listed below, sequenced in a study of regulatory T cells in long-lasting Graves disease. Time point: persistent/refractory GD, antithyroid drugs over 5 years with positive TRAb. The TCR library was prepared using RNA isolated from PBMCs. Construction of the TCR beta libraries employed iRepertoire HTBI primers in conjunction with Arm-PCR of CDR3 regions. TCRdb redid the calling of the multiplex PCR reads with MiXCR, one entry per CDR3 protein. The sample contains 650,000 to 700,000 distinct CDR3 sequences, around 30% of which appear only once. The material was peripheral blood mononuclear cells (PBMCs), obtained when the disease was refractory, from a patient treated with antithyroid drugs. These receptors came from a female donor with Graves disease.

The genes are TRBV10-2 and TRBJ2-5, with TRBD1 matching 10 bases. There are 16 residues in the CDR3. The germline V gene encodes CDR1 WSHSY and CDR2 SAAADI. Losses at the gene ends were 4 bases for V and 2 bases for J; bases not matched to a gene: 7. The CDR3 DNA is TGCGCCAGCAGTGTGGGACAGGGGTCTGGGCAAGAGACCCAGTACTTC. Translated: CASSVGQGSGQETQYF.

The chain combines TRBV29-1 with TRBJ1-2; TRBD1 aligns across 11 bases. V was pared by 1 base and J by 2 bases, with 3 bases of the junction left unmatched. This CDR3 region has 15 residues. In germline, CDR1 is SQVTM, CDR2 ANQGSEA. This CDR3 reads CSVEAGTGGNYGYTF. The CDR3 DNA sequence: TGCAGCGTTGAAGCCGGGACAGGGGGGAACTATGGCTACACCTTC.

The rearrangement links TRBV28 to TRBJ1-1; 9 positions match TRBD1. CDR1 is MDHEN, CDR2 SYDVKM, per germline. The V and J ends lost 2 bases and 3 bases, in that order; junction bases with no gene match: 4. CDR3 size: 15 residues. The CDR3 reads CASSLGGQGDTEAFF. CDR3 coding DNA: TGTGCCAGCAGTTTAGGGGGACAGGGAGACACTGAAGCTTTCTTT.

V gene TRBV28 combines with J gene TRBJ2-1; 13 nucleotides align to TRBD2. The CDR3 length is 17 residues. Germline lookup yields CDR1 MDHEN and CDR2 SYDVKM. V gave up 6 bases and J gave up 5 bases; unmatched junction bases: 10. The CDR3 here is CASSSWVLAGGDNEQFF. In nucleotides, the CDR3 is TGTGCCAGCAGCTCATGGGTACTAGCGGGAGGGGACAATGAGCAGTTCTTC.

V is TRBV19 and J is TRBJ2-1; D perhaps matches TRBD2 (5 bases). Germline assignment: CDR1 LNHDA and CDR2 SQIVND (reference sequence). CDR3 length equals 11 residues. The V gene lost 7 bases and the J gene lost 9 bases, with 10 bases spanning the gap. This CDR3 reads CASTNRGEQFF. CDR3 bases: TGTGCCAGTACCAACCGGGGTGAGCAGTTCTTC.

The CDR3 region has the DNA TGTGCCAGCAGCAAAGGCCACCGGGCCCTAGCTAACTATGGCTACACCTTC. This translates into CASSKGHRALANYGYTF. This chain joins TRBV6-2 or TRBV6-3 and TRBJ1-2; D unresolved. The V gene's germline CDR1 is MNHEY and CDR2 SVGEGT. V was pared by 6 bases and J by 0 bases, with 20 bases between. The CDR3 has 17 residues.

V usage is TRBV6-1 and J usage is TRBJ1-2, with 8 bases matching TRBD1. From germline, CDR1 is MNHNS and CDR2 SASEGT. V lost 7 bases and J lost 0; bases outside the gene matches: 4. This CDR3 is built from 14 residues. The chain's CDR3 is CASTRTGTNYGYTF. CDR3 DNA: TGTGCCAGCACCAGGACAGGGACTAACTATGGCTACACCTTC.

This clonotype was seen more than once but under ten times. The rearrangement links TRBV19 to TRBJ2-7, with 11 bases matching TRBD1. V trimming: 3 bases; J trimming: 3 bases; junction bases outside the gene matches: 4. Germline V gene lookup returns CDR1 LNHDA and CDR2 SQIVND (reference sequence). The CDR3 is made up of 15 amino acids. CDR3 nucleotides: TGTGCCAGTAGTATGAGGACAGGGGGCATCTACGAGCAGTACTTC. Protein sequence: CASSMRTGGIYEQYF. Variable domain in full (rest from reference TRBV19 and TRBJ2-7): DGGITQSPKYLFRKEGQNVTLSCEQNLNHDAMYWYRQDPGQGLRLIYYSQIVNDFQKGDIAEGYSVSREKKESFPLTVTSAQKNPTAFYLCASSMRTGGIYEQYFGPGTRLTVT.

This sequence joins TRBV29-1 and TRBJ1-1; D gene unclear. This CDR3 is built from 13 residues. Germline CDR1 SQVTM, CDR2 ANQGSEA. Trimming shortened V by 3 bases and J by 1 base, and 9 bases separated the two germline ends. CDR3 coding DNA: TGCAGCGTTGACCAGACGGGGAACACTGAAGCTTTCTTT. It yields the protein CSVDQTGNTEAFF. Full variable domain (outside the CDR3, taken from reference TRBV29-1 and TRBJ1-1): SAVISQKPSRDICQRGTSLTIQCQVDSQVTMMFWYRQQPGQSLTLIATANQGSEATYESGFVIDKFPISRPNLTFSTLTVSNMSPEDSSIYLCSVDQTGNTEAFFGQGTRLTVV.

CDR3 protein: CASSLDPGTGQPQHF. The CDR3 region has the DNA TGCGCCAGCAGCTTGGATCCAGGGACAGGTCAGCCCCAGCATTTT. The V and J genes are TRBV5-1 and TRBJ1-5, with TRBD1 matching over 8 bases. Per germline, CDR1 SGHRS and CDR2 YFSETQ. The V segment lost 0 bases and the J segment 6 bases; nucleotides outside the gene matches: 5. CDR3 size: 15 residues.

This clonotype came up a few times. The chain has TRBV12-3 or TRBV12-4 and TRBJ2-1, with 11 bases fitting TRBD2. V trimming: 8 bases; J trimming: 0 bases; junction bases outside the gene matches: 12. This CDR3 contains 18 residues. CDR3 sequence: CASDSTGTSGPSYNEQFF. For the CDR3, the DNA is TGTGCCAGCGATTCGACCGGGACTAGCGGCCCCTCCTACAATGAGCAGTTCTTC.

The V and J genes are TRBV30 and TRBJ2-6; 10 bases line up with TRBD1. Germline V gene sequence: CDR1 GTSNPN, CDR2 SVGIG (reference sequence). The CDR3 is made up of 16 amino acids. V shed 2 bases, J shed 3 bases, and the junction held 4 bases outside the gene matches. The CDR3 region is CAWSPGTGVGANVLTF. The CDR3, as DNA: TGTGCCTGGAGTCCCGGGACAGGGGTTGGGGCCAACGTCCTGACTTTC. Variable domain in full (rest from reference TRBV30 and TRBJ2-6): SQTIHQWPATLVQPVGSPLSLECTVEGTSNPNLYWYRQAAGRGLQLLFYSVGIGQISSEVPQNLSASRPQDRQFILSSKKLLLSDSGFYLCAWSPGTGVGANVLTFGAGSRLTVL.

The V call is TRBV3-1, the J call TRBJ1-1; weak D call: TRBD1 (5 bases). Trimming left V 3 bases short and J 3 bases short, with 8 bases between. Germline V lookup: CDR1 LGHDT, CDR2 YNNKEL (reference sequence). The CDR3 spans 13 residues. The CDR3 here is CASSHGADTEAFF. Written as DNA, the CDR3 is TGTGCCAGCAGCCACGGGGCGGACACTGAAGCTTTCTTT.

J is TRBJ1-1 and V is TRBV29-1, with TRBD1 as a possible D gene (6 bases). There are 13 residues in the CDR3. Germline CDR1 and CDR2: SQVTM and ANQGSEA. Trimming removed 4 bases at V and 1 base at J, with 10 bases between. The CDR3 DNA reads as TGCAGCGTTGGTAGGGACAAGAACACTGAAGCTTTCTTT. It translates to CSVGRDKNTEAFF.

The chain joins TRBV14 to TRBJ2-5; 9 nucleotides line up with TRBD2. J was trimmed by 0 bases and V by 2 bases; bases with no gene match: 7. The CDR3 is 17 amino acids. From germline, CDR1 is SGHDN and CDR2 FVKESK. CDR3 nucleotides: TGTGCCAGCAGCCAACGCCTAGCGGGGCTTTACCAAGAGACCCAGTACTTC. This encodes CASSQRLAGLYQETQYF.

This clonotype was found a few times. V usage is TRBV7-9 and J usage is TRBJ1-4, with 7 positions matching TRBD1. Germline V gene sequence: CDR1 SEHNR, CDR2 FQNEAQ (reference sequence). The CDR3 contains 17 residues. The V and J ends lost 1 base and 6 bases, in that order; junction bases with no gene match: 11. The CDR3: CASSLGQGFERDEKLFF. DNA of the CDR3: TGTGCCAGCAGCTTAGGACAGGGCTTTGAGAGGGATGAAAAACTGTTTTTT.

In this sample, this clonotype turned up a few times. The genes are TRBV6-1 and TRBJ1-1; a possible D gene is TRBD1 (5 bases). The V and J ends lost 5 bases and 11 bases respectively, with 12 bases between them. Germline-derived CDR1 and CDR2 are MNHNS and SASEGT. The CDR3 extends over 11 amino acids. The CDR3 region is CASSLEGKAFF. The CDR3 DNA follows: TGTGCCAGCAGTCTCGAGGGGAAGGCTTTCTTT.

The sample holds a few counts of this clonotype. The V gene is TRBV11-1, the J gene TRBJ2-7; 10 nucleotides agree with TRBD2. CDR3 length: 17 amino acids. V trimming: 4 bases; J trimming: 0 bases; junction bases outside the gene matches: 9. Germline CDR1 and CDR2: SGHAT and FQDESV (reference sequence). CDR3 coding DNA: TGTGCCAGCAGCTCTTACCAGGGACTAGCGAGCTCCTACGAGCAGTACTTC. Translating gives CASSSYQGLASSYEQYF.

In this sample, this clonotype turned up a few times. This chain connects TRBV5-1 to TRBJ2-4, with TRBD2 as a possible D gene (5 bases). Trimming left V 2 bases short and J 0 bases short, with 9 bases between. The germline gives CDR1 SGHRS, CDR2 YFSETQ. The CDR3 totals 15 residues. CDR3 DNA: TGCGCCAGCAGCTTCGGGGAACTAGCCAAAAACATTCAGTACTTC. Encoded protein: CASSFGELAKNIQYF. Using reference TRBV5-1 and TRBJ2-4 for the parts outside the CDR3, the full variable domain is KAGVTQTPRYLIKTRGQQVTLSCSPISGHRSVSWYQQTPGQGLQFLFEYFSETQRNKGNFPGRFSGRQFSNSRSEMNVSTLELGDSALYLCASSFGELAKNIQYFGAGTRLSVL.

This clonotype was observed many times. The gene calls are TRBV2 and TRBJ1-5; D unresolved. CDR1 SNHLY and CDR2 FYNNEI come from the germline V gene. V lost 3 bases, J lost 5 bases, and 8 bases lay in between. This CDR3 region has 13 residues. DNA of the CDR3: TGTGCCAGCAGTGAGGCAGCGTATCAGCCCCAGCATTTT. Translation gives CASSEAAYQPQHF.

In this sample, this clonotype turned up a few times. The chain links TRBV19 to TRBJ1-5; no clear D gene. This CDR3 is 11 amino acids long. V was pared by 3 bases and J by 13 bases, with 10 bases between. Germline values: CDR1 LNHDA, CDR2 SQIVND (reference sequence). The CDR3 sequence is CASSIGSLQHF. DNA for the CDR3: TGTGCCAGTAGTATTGGTTCACTTCAGCATTTT.

This chain connects TRBV30 to TRBJ1-5; D is possibly TRBD1 (6 bases). Per the germline V gene, CDR1 is GTSNPN and CDR2 is SVGIG (reference sequence). The CDR3 contains 15 residues. Trimming cost V 2 bases and J 6 bases, with 17 bases left between them. DNA of the CDR3: TGTGCCTGGAGTTTCTACACGGGGGCGGGTCAGCCCCAGCATTTT. Amino acids: CAWSFYTGAGQPQHF.

The chain combines TRBV6-2 or TRBV6-3 with TRBJ1-1, with TRBD1 as a possible D gene (5 bases). The V end lost 2 bases, the J end lost 8 bases, and 15 bases lay between the germline ends. Germline-derived CDR1 and CDR2 are MNHEY and SVGEGT. The CDR3 has 14 residues. The CDR3: CASSYLPGVWEAFF. Here the CDR3 DNA reads TGTGCCAGCAGTTACCTTCCGGGGGTCTGGGAAGCTTTCTTT.

This clonotype was observed many times. The chain is built from TRBV3-1 and TRBJ1-5; D is possibly TRBD1 (5 bases). The ends were cut back, 3 bases at V and 4 bases at J, with 7 bases in the middle. CDR3 length equals 13 residues. Germline-derived CDR1 and CDR2 are LGHDT and YNNKEL (reference sequence). The CDR3 bases are TGTGCCAGCAGCCAGGGGCCGAATCAGCCCCAGCATTTT. It codes for CASSQGPNQPQHF.

This clonotype was seen many times. The chain joins TRBV3-1 to TRBJ2-4; D unresolved. Germline V gene data show CDR1 as LGHDT and CDR2 as YNNKEL (reference sequence). V lost 5 bases, J lost 0 bases, and 5 bases lay in between. The CDR3 covers 13 residues. CDR3 in amino acids: CASSVLAKNIQYF. DNA for the CDR3: TGTGCCAGCAGCGTACTAGCCAAAAACATTCAGTACTTC.